This is a list of T cell receptor beta chains from one sample in a study of glioma-infiltrating T cells after dendritic cell vaccination. Assay used: immunoSEQ multiplex PCR; TCRdb lists only in-frame clones, some missing. The profile shows some 100,000 clones, around 85% of them singletons. Material: blood, obtained before dendritic cell vaccination. All receptors come from a human donor with glioblastoma. Each CDR3 is given with its conserved first and last residue. Fields, in order: J gene, V gene, D gene, clone size, CDR3 DNA, CDR3 protein. D genes are given only for firm matches. A clone size is listed for some rows: how often the clone was seen (once, few, many), or a class if it is expanded.

J: TRBJ2-3
V: TRBV21-1
D: -
size: -
DNA: TGTGCCAGCAGCTCGGGACTAGCGGGGTCCCCAGATACGCAGTATTTT
CDR3: CASSSGLAGSPDTQYF

J: TRBJ1-1
V: TRBV15
D: -
size: -
DNA: TGTGCCACCAGCAGAGATCCCCCGGGGACAAGGGCCCCTGAAGCCTTCTTT
CDR3: CATSRDPPGTRAPEAFF

J: TRBJ2-1
V: TRBV5-1
D: -
size: -
DNA: TGCGCCAGCGGGACACAGGGACGTGAGCAGTTCTTC
CDR3: CASGTQGREQFF

J: TRBJ2-7
V: TRBV6-5
D: TRBD1
size: -
DNA: TGTGCCAGCAGACCTGACAGGGGCCACGAGCAGTACTTC
CDR3: CASRPDRGHEQYF

J: TRBJ2-7
V: TRBV9
D: TRBD2
size: -
DNA: TGTGCCAGCAGCTCTGCAGGGACTAGCGCCTACGAGCAGTACTTC
CDR3: CASSSAGTSAYEQYF

J: TRBJ1-1
V: TRBV10-1
D: TRBD1
size: -
DNA: TGCGCCAGTCAACTCGACAGGGTATCTGAAGCTTTCTTT
CDR3: CASQLDRVSEAFF

J: TRBJ2-7
V: TRBV27
D: TRBD1
size: -
DNA: TGTGCCAGCAGTTTTGGACAGGCACCCTACGAGCAGTACTTC
CDR3: CASSFGQAPYEQYF

J: TRBJ1-6
V: TRBV15
D: -
size: -
DNA: TGTGCCACCAGCAGAGGGGAGAATAATTCACCCCTCCACTTT
CDR3: CATSRGENNSPLHF

J: TRBJ1-2
V: TRBV6-5
D: -
size: -
DNA: TGTGCCAGCAGAAGAAATTTGGGGGGGGATTATGGCTACACCTTC
CDR3: CASRRNLGGDYGYTF

J: TRBJ2-7
V: TRBV6-6
D: -
size: -
DNA: TGTGCCAGCACCCCGAAGGGGGAAAAGAGGAACGAGCAGTACTTC
CDR3: CASTPKGEKRNEQYF

J: TRBJ1-2
V: TRBV9
D: -
size: -
DNA: TGTGCCAGCAGCTCACAGGACCGCCTCGGGGGCTACACCTTC
CDR3: CASSSQDRLGGYTF

J: TRBJ2-5
V: TRBV4-3
D: -
size: -
DNA: TGCGCCAGCAGCCAGGAGGGAGGGGGGAGAGAGACCCAGTACTTC
CDR3: CASSQEGGGRETQYF

J: TRBJ2-1
V: TRBV30
D: -
size: few
DNA: TGTGCCTGGAGTACTCCTCTAGGTGAGCAGTTCTTC
CDR3: CAWSTPLGEQFF

J: TRBJ2-1
V: TRBV7-2
D: TRBD2
size: -
DNA: TGTGCCAGCAGCCGATTGGGACTAGCCGCGTATGAGCAGTTCTTC
CDR3: CASSRLGLAAYEQFF

J: TRBJ2-7
V: TRBV7-9
D: TRBD1
size: -
DNA: TGTGCCAGCAGCCCTCCCCTTGACCCCGGACAGGGGGGAAAGGAGCAGTACTTC
CDR3: CASSPPLDPGQGGKEQYF

J: TRBJ1-1
V: TRBV2
D: -
size: -
DNA: TGTGCCAGCAGGGGAGAAGTTGGAACTGAAGCTTTCTTT
CDR3: CASRGEVGTEAFF

J: TRBJ2-1
V: TRBV18
D: -
size: -
DNA: TGTGCCAGCTCATCACCCTTAAACAGGGTAGGGAATGAGCAGTTCTTC
CDR3: CASSSPLNRVGNEQFF

J: TRBJ2-3
V: TRBV5-1
D: -
size: once
DNA: TGCGCCAGCAGCTTGGGGCAGATTAGCACAGATACGCAGTATTTT
CDR3: CASSLGQISTDTQYF

J: TRBJ2-1
V: TRBV30
D: TRBD2
size: -
DNA: TGTGCCTGGAGGGGACTAGCGGGTGTCAATGAGCAGTTCTTC
CDR3: CAWRGLAGVNEQFF

J: TRBJ2-5
V: TRBV30
D: -
size: -
DNA: TGTGCCTGGAGTGGGGGCGGAGCTCAAGAGACCCAGTACTTC
CDR3: CAWSGGGAQETQYF

J: TRBJ1-1
V: TRBV30
D: -
size: -
DNA: TGTGCCTGGTCGGACAGTCACACTGAAGCTTTCTTT
CDR3: CAWSDSHTEAFF

J: TRBJ2-1
V: TRBV7-9
D: TRBD1
size: -
DNA: TGTGCCAGAGGGACAGATTCCAATGAGCAGTTCTTC
CDR3: CARGTDSNEQFF

J: TRBJ2-5
V: TRBV5-4
D: -
size: -
DNA: TGTGCCAGCAGCCAAGGCGGGGGCCGGGGTCAAGAGACCCAGTACTTC
CDR3: CASSQGGGRGQETQYF

J: TRBJ2-2
V: TRBV4-1
D: -
size: -
DNA: TGCGCCAGCAGCCAAGAATTCTGGAACACCGGGGAGCTGTTTTTT
CDR3: CASSQEFWNTGELFF

J: TRBJ2-7
V: TRBV7-2
D: TRBD1
size: -
DNA: TGTGCCAGCAGCCCAGTGGGACAGGGGTCCTACGAGCAGTACTTC
CDR3: CASSPVGQGSYEQYF

J: TRBJ1-5
V: TRBV28
D: -
size: -
DNA: TGTGCCAGCAGTTTATACCAGGGGAGCAATCAGCCCCAGCATTTT
CDR3: CASSLYQGSNQPQHF

J: TRBJ2-7
V: TRBV12-5
D: -
size: once
DNA: TGTGCTAGTGGTTTCCCCCTCGGGGGCGGGGGACCCTACGAGCAGTACTTC
CDR3: CASGFPLGGGGPYEQYF

J: TRBJ1-1
V: TRBV6-1
D: -
size: -
DNA: TGTGCCAGCAGTGTTGAGGGGGGGAGAACTGAAGCTTTCTTT
CDR3: CASSVEGGRTEAFF

J: TRBJ1-2
V: TRBV7-9
D: -
size: -
DNA: TGTGCCAGCAGCTTACCCTTTGGAAGGGAAGGGGGTATCGTAGATGGCTACACCTTC
CDR3: CASSLPFGREGGIVDGYTF

J: TRBJ1-2
V: TRBV10-3
D: TRBD1
size: -
DNA: TGTGCCATCAGCCCGACAGGGACTAACTATGGCTACACCTTC
CDR3: CAISPTGTNYGYTF

J: TRBJ1-3
V: TRBV7-9
D: -
size: -
DNA: TGTGCCAGCAGCCACTCTGAGAACTACGGAAACACCATATATTTT
CDR3: CASSHSENYGNTIYF

J: TRBJ1-2
V: TRBV5-6
D: -
size: -
DNA: TGTGCCAGCAGCTTGGGTAGAAACGTAAACTATGGCTACACCTTC
CDR3: CASSLGRNVNYGYTF

J: TRBJ1-3
V: TRBV5-1
D: TRBD1
size: -
DNA: TGCGCCAGCAGCTTGGGATCAGGGGGCAGCGACACCATATATTTT
CDR3: CASSLGSGGSDTIYF

J: TRBJ1-1
V: TRBV10-1
D: -
size: once
DNA: TGCGCCAGGGGAACCCGGGACAAGGGATACACTGAAGCTTTCTTT
CDR3: CARGTRDKGYTEAFF

J: TRBJ2-1
V: TRBV7-2
D: -
size: -
DNA: TGTGCCAGCAGCCCAAGACTAGAAATGTGGGCTGAGCAGTTCTTC
CDR3: CASSPRLEMWAEQFF

J: TRBJ2-7
V: TRBV7-2
D: TRBD2
size: -
DNA: TGTGCCAGCAGCCATAGCGGGGGGGCCATCGAGCAGTACTTC
CDR3: CASSHSGGAIEQYF

J: TRBJ1-2
V: TRBV5-4
D: -
size: -
DNA: TGTGCCAGCAGCTTGGACAGCTATGGCTACACCTTC
CDR3: CASSLDSYGYTF

J: TRBJ1-2
V: TRBV7-2
D: -
size: -
DNA: TGTGCCAGCAGCTTAGCGCTGGACTTAGGTGAGGGCTACACCTTC
CDR3: CASSLALDLGEGYTF

J: TRBJ1-3
V: TRBV29-1
D: -
size: -
DNA: TGCAGCGTTGACGACAACTCTGGAAACACCATATATTTT
CDR3: CSVDDNSGNTIYF

J: TRBJ2-7
V: TRBV10-2
D: -
size: -
DNA: TGCGCCAGCAGTGGTGTCAGGGGCGACTACGAGCAGTACTTC
CDR3: CASSGVRGDYEQYF

J: TRBJ1-2
V: TRBV11-2
D: -
size: -
DNA: TGTGCCAGCAGCTTAGGTCCAGGCTACTATGGCTACACCTTC
CDR3: CASSLGPGYYGYTF

J: TRBJ2-5
V: TRBV9
D: -
size: -
DNA: TGTGCCAGCAGCGTAGTGGAGGCGGAAGGGACCCAGTACTTC
CDR3: CASSVVEAEGTQYF

J: TRBJ2-5
V: TRBV2
D: TRBD1
size: -
DNA: TGTGCCAGCACCCGACAGGGGAAAGAGACCCAGTACTTC
CDR3: CASTRQGKETQYF

J: TRBJ2-5
V: TRBV7-9
D: -
size: -
DNA: TGTGCCAGCAGCTCGGGACACTCGTACCAAGAGACCCAGTACTTC
CDR3: CASSSGHSYQETQYF

J: TRBJ1-1
V: TRBV18
D: -
size: once
DNA: TGTGCCAGCTCACCTCCAACTCAAAGCAGGTCCACAGACACTGAAGCTTTCTTT
CDR3: CASSPPTQSRSTDTEAFF

J: TRBJ2-5
V: TRBV5-1
D: TRBD2
size: once
DNA: TGCGCCAGCAGCACGTTAGCGGGAGAAGAGACCCAGTACTTC
CDR3: CASSTLAGEETQYF

J: TRBJ2-7
V: TRBV9
D: -
size: -
DNA: TGTGCCAGCAGCGTAGGGGACTCCCTCGGAAGCGAGCAGTACTTC
CDR3: CASSVGDSLGSEQYF

J: TRBJ1-5
V: TRBV28
D: TRBD1
size: once
DNA: TGTGCCAGCAATCCGGGACAGGGGGTTTGGCAGCCCCAGCATTTT
CDR3: CASNPGQGVWQPQHF

J: TRBJ2-7
V: TRBV15
D: TRBD2
size: -
DNA: TGTGCCACCAGCAGAGGGGAGGGGCGAGAGCAGTACTTC
CDR3: CATSRGEGREQYF

J: TRBJ2-3
V: TRBV29-1
D: TRBD2
size: -
DNA: TGCAGCGTTGAGATTAGGAGCGGGAGGGTCGGTACAGATACGCAGTATTTT
CDR3: CSVEIRSGRVGTDTQYF

J: TRBJ2-7
V: TRBV7-9
D: -
size: -
DNA: TGTGCCAGCAGCTCACGGACAGCCTCGGTCCACGAGCAGTACTTC
CDR3: CASSSRTASVHEQYF

J: TRBJ1-2
V: TRBV7-9
D: -
size: -
DNA: TGTGCCAGCAGCAGCTTAAGTCTAGGGGACTATGGCTACACCTTC
CDR3: CASSSLSLGDYGYTF

J: TRBJ2-2
V: TRBV2
D: -
size: once
DNA: TGTGCCAGCAACACTGGTGGGCCCGGGGAGCTGTTTTTT
CDR3: CASNTGGPGELFF